These 29 T cell receptor beta chains were sequenced from one sample in a study of human T cells and chemical hapten exposure. The time point here: patch test 3, about 24 weeks after DPC sensitization. The treatment was: therapeutic diphenylcyclopropenone sensitization with weekly scalp DPC. TCRdb processed the RACE reads anew with MiXCR; each CDR3 protein has one entry. The sample records about 90,000 distinct CDR3 sequences, approximately 10% being singletons. The starting material was whole blood, obtained in connection with sensitization to the hapten diphenylcyclopropenone (DPC). The receptor source for this set is a woman in her thirties with alopecia areata. Some clones in this sample may be carry-over from other donors' samples.

The table lists this clonotype with many counts. The chain links TRBV29-1 to TRBJ2-3; D unclear. V lost 6 bases, J lost 5 bases, and 18 bases lay in between. This CDR3 is built from 14 residues. CDR1 is SQVTM, CDR2 ANQGSEA, per germline. CDR3 region: CSVAFYSVGDTQYF. DNA for the CDR3: TGCAGCGTAGCCTTTTATTCTGTTGGAGATACGCAGTATTTT.

The table lists this clonotype with many counts. V gene TRBV27 combines with J gene TRBJ2-3; TRBD2 might be the D (6 bases). From germline, CDR1 is MNHEY and CDR2 SMNVEV (reference sequence). V lost 8 bases and J lost 0, with 12 bases in between. This CDR3 is 14 amino acids long. CDR3 coding DNA: TGTGCCAGCGGGGGACTGGCCAGCACAGATACGCAGTATTTT. This sequence encodes CASGGLASTDTQYF.

This clonotype has at least ten counts. The rearrangement uses TRBV27 and TRBJ2-5; D ambiguous. Germline V gene data show CDR1 as MNHEY and CDR2 as SMNVEV (reference sequence). This CDR3 contains 14 residues. V was cut by 1 base and J by 1 base, with 7 bases left in between. CDR3 in amino acids: CASSLWSSQETQYF. DNA for the CDR3: TGTGCCAGCAGTTTATGGTCCAGCCAAGAGACCCAGTACTTC.

This clonotype was counted ten times or more. The J gene is TRBJ1-1, the V gene TRBV29-1; D not certain. Germline V CDR1 and CDR2: SQVTM, ANQGSEA. This CDR3 spans 12 amino acids. The V end was cut by 0 bases, the J end by 7 bases, with 9 bases between. CDR3 nucleotides: TGCAGCGTTGAAGATCCTTGGCATGAAGCTTTCTTT. Residues: CSVEDPWHEAFF.

This clonotype was observed many times. The chain carries TRBV19 and TRBJ2-2; 7 positions agree with TRBD1. V lost 5 bases to trimming and J lost 0 bases; unmatched junction nucleotides: 6. Germline V lookup: CDR1 LNHDA, CDR2 SQIVND (reference sequence). The length of the CDR3 is 16 residues. In DNA, the CDR3 is TGTGCCAGTAGTGGGACAGCGCTGGCGAACACCGGGGAGCTGTTTTTT. Amino acid sequence: CASSGTALANTGELFF.

This clonotype came up many times. V usage is TRBV4-3 and J usage is TRBJ2-6; D ambiguous. Trimming cost V 1 base and J 1 base, with 11 bases left between them. Germline CDR1 is LGHNA and CDR2 is YSLEER. This CDR3 is built from 17 residues. CDR3 sequence: CASSQAAAQSGANVLTF. CDR3 coding DNA: TGCGCCAGCAGCCAAGCGGCAGCCCAGTCTGGGGCCAACGTCCTGACTTTC.

This clonotype occurred many times. J is TRBJ2-5 and V is TRBV28; TRBD1 is a possible D gene (5 bases). There are 13 residues in the CDR3. The V end was cut by 5 bases, the J end by 5 bases, with 12 bases between. Germline loops: CDR1 MDHEN, CDR2 SYDVKM. The CDR3 DNA reads as TGTGCCAGCAGTCCAGGGAATCGGGAGACCCAGTACTTC. This gives the protein CASSPGNRETQYF.

A remark on this clonotype: Because the CDR3's place on the DNA is in doubt, the DNA is left out and the CDR3 is given as listed by TCRdb. The chain employs TRBV2 and TRBJ2-2; the listed D gene, TRBD1, was not tested against the DNA. The CDR3 is made up of 17 amino acids, end residues included. CDR1 and CDR2 (germline): SNHLY, FYNNEI. CDR3 residues: CASRAKYRGFGAGELFF.

V and J are TRBV6-6 and TRBJ1-1; TRBD1 is a possible D gene (6 bases). The CDR3 covers 12 residues. V was shortened by 8 bases and J by 4 bases, with 11 bases between the two germline ends. Germline V CDR1 and CDR2: MNHNY, SVGAGI (reference sequence). The CDR3: CASGGGGTEAFF. DNA for the CDR3: TGTGCCAGCGGGGGAGGGGGCACTGAAGCTTTCTTT.

The table lists this clonotype with many counts. V usage is TRBV12-3 or TRBV12-4 and J usage is TRBJ1-5; 9 bases agree with TRBD1. V lost 6 bases and J lost 6; bases outside the gene matches: 9. The CDR3 is 15 residues long. This CDR3 reads CASSSGQGLGQPQHF. In DNA form, the CDR3 reads TGTGCCAGCAGCTCTGGACAGGGGCTGGGTCAGCCCCAGCATTTT.

This clonotype was counted a few times. The chain is built from TRBV11-2 and TRBJ2-5; 15 positions match TRBD2. The germline CDR1 and CDR2 sequences are SGHAT and FQNNGV. The CDR3 runs 16 residues. After removal of 5 bases from V and 5 bases from J, the junction contained 6 bases not matched to a gene. CDR3 sequence (DNA): TGTGCCAGCAGCACCTGGACTAGCGGGAGGGTCGAGACCCAGTACTTC. Its translation: CASSTWTSGRVETQYF.

V is TRBV5-1 and J is TRBJ2-5; 8 nucleotides align to TRBD2. CDR3 length: 18 residues. Germline assignment: CDR1 SGHRS and CDR2 YFSETQ. Trimming cost V 3 bases and J 1 base; bases outside gene matches: 14. The CDR3 here is CASSSGGGSGALQETQYF. CDR3 DNA sequence: TGCGCCAGCAGCTCGGGCGGGGGTAGCGGGGCCCTCCAAGAGACCCAGTACTTC.

There are many counts of this clonotype. The CDR3 sequence: CASSLSSGTTTDTQYF. The CDR3 nucleotides read TGTGCCAGCAGTTTATCCAGCGGAACCACCACAGATACGCAGTATTTT. The chain combines TRBV28 with TRBJ2-3, with D possibly being TRBD2 (5 bases). Germline lookup yields CDR1 MDHEN and CDR2 SYDVKM. CDR3 length: 16 residues. The V end was cut by 1 base, the J end by 2 bases, with 13 bases between.

This clonotype is termed medium-sized. V gene TRBV11-2 combines with J gene TRBJ2-3, with 9 bases fitting TRBD1. CDR1 and CDR2 (germline): SGHAT, FQNNGV. The CDR3 has 15 amino acids. Trimming took 3 bases from V and 3 from J; bases not matched to a gene: 4. CDR3 sequence (DNA): TGTGCCAGCAGCTTGGGGACAGGGATGACAGATACGCAGTATTTT. Translation gives CASSLGTGMTDTQYF. The whole variable domain, filled in from reference TRBV11-2 and TRBJ2-3, reads EAGVAQSPRYKIIEKRQSVAFWCNPISGHATLYWYQQILGQGPKLLIQFQNNGVVDDSQLPKDRFSAERLKGVDSTLKIQPAKLEDSAVYLCASSLGTGMTDTQYFGPGTRLTVL.

This clonotype showed up many times. The gene calls are TRBV4-1 and TRBJ2-3, with 13 bases fitting TRBD2. CDR3 length equals 18 residues. The V gene's germline CDR1 is MGHRA and CDR2 YSYEKL. Germline trimming cut 2 bases from V and 3 bases from J; bases unmatched to any gene: 8. CDR3 DNA: TGCGCCAGCAGCCAATATCCTCTACTAGCGGGGGGGACAGATACGCAGTATTTT. Protein sequence: CASSQYPLLAGGTDTQYF.

This clonotype has at least ten counts. The chain recombines TRBV6-6 with TRBJ2-3, with 12 bases lining up with TRBD2. V shed 2 bases, J shed 4 bases, and the junction held 4 bases outside the gene matches. CDR1 is MNHNY, CDR2 SVGAGI, per germline (reference sequence). CDR3 length: 16 residues. CDR3 sequence reads: CASSYPLAGGSDTQYF. In DNA, the CDR3 is TGTGCCAGCAGTTACCCACTAGCGGGGGGCTCAGATACGCAGTATTTT.

This clonotype was seen repeatedly, ten times or more. V usage is TRBV4-1 and J usage is TRBJ2-1; TRBD1 aligns across 7 bases. The CDR3 is 14 amino acids. The ends lost 4 bases at V and 7 bases at J; junction bases unmatched: 7. CDR1 is MGHRA and CDR2 is YSYEKL in the germline V gene. Here the CDR3 DNA reads TGCGCCAGCAGCCCACCCACAGGGGTGAATGAGCAGTTCTTC. Translation gives CASSPPTGVNEQFF.

This clonotype was seen more than once but under ten times. V is TRBV3-1 and J is TRBJ1-5, with D tentatively TRBD1 (5 bases). Germline lookup yields CDR1 LGHDT and CDR2 YNNKEL (reference sequence). The CDR3 has 18 amino acids. The germline V and J ends were trimmed by 3 bases and 3 bases, with 21 bases remaining between them. CDR3 sequence (DNA): TGTGCCAGCAGCCAGGGATTTGTCGCAGGGCCCAACAATCAGCCCCAGCATTTT. Translated, it gives CASSQGFVAGPNNQPQHF.

This clonotype showed up many times. This chain links TRBV20-1 with TRBJ2-1, with 7 bases fitting TRBD1. CDR3 size: 15 residues. Germline V gene data show CDR1 as DFQATT and CDR2 as SNEGSKA (reference sequence). J was trimmed by 8 bases and V by 4 bases; bases with no gene match: 14. CDR3 sequence (DNA): TGCAGTGCTACTCCTAGACAGGGCATGAGGGATGAGCAGTTCTTC. This gives the protein CSATPRQGMRDEQFF.

This sequence joins TRBV7-6 and TRBJ2-1, with 8 bases identical to TRBD1. The germline V gene has CDR1 SGHVS and CDR2 FNYEAQ. Germline trimming cut 0 bases from V and 7 bases from J; bases unmatched to any gene: 8. There are 16 residues in the CDR3. The CDR3 DNA follows: TGTGCCAGCAGCTTAGCTACAGGGGGATTGAGTAATGAGCAGTTCTTC. Residues: CASSLATGGLSNEQFF. Based on the CDR3 plus reference TRBV7-6 and TRBJ2-1, the full variable domain is GAGVSQSPRYKVTKRGQDVALRCDPISGHVSLYWYRQALGQGPEFLTYFNYEAQQDKSGLPNDRFSAERPEGSISTLTIQRTEQRDSAMYRCASSLATGGLSNEQFFGPGTRLTVL.

This clonotype occurred a few times. CDR3 region: CASSYFGLGQETQYF. CDR3 bases: TGTGCCAGCAGTTACTTCGGACTAGGCCAAGAGACCCAGTACTTC. This chain connects TRBV6-2 or TRBV6-3 to TRBJ2-5; 7 bases align to TRBD2. The V gene's germline CDR1 is MNHEY and CDR2 SVGEGT. This CDR3 region has 15 residues. Trimming at V came to 1 base and at J to 1 base, leaving 3 bases not matched to a gene.

The chain joins TRBV29-1 to TRBJ2-7; TRBD1 aligns across 7 bases. Germline CDR1 and CDR2: SQVTM and ANQGSEA. This CDR3 comprises 13 residues. Trimming at V came to 4 bases and at J to 0 bases, leaving 3 bases not matched to a gene. CDR3 in amino acids: CSVVTGSSYEQYF. Here the CDR3 DNA reads TGCAGCGTTGTGACAGGGTCCTCCTACGAGCAGTACTTC.

The chain couples TRBV4-2 to TRBJ2-2; 11 bases match TRBD1. J gave up 5 bases and V 6 bases, and 5 bases lay outside the gene matches. The CDR3 spans 15 residues. In germline, CDR1 is LGHNA, CDR2 YNFKEQ. The CDR3 bases are TGTGCCAGCAGAGGGACAGGGGGGTATACCGGGGAGCTGTTTTTT. The encoded protein is CASRGTGGYTGELFF.

This chain links TRBV28 with TRBJ2-5; D ambiguous. This CDR3 is 13 amino acids long. Germline CDR1 and CDR2: MDHEN and SYDVKM. The V end lost 6 bases, the J end lost 4 bases, and 12 bases lay between the germline ends. CDR3 protein: CASRSPPPETQYF. As DNA, the CDR3 is TGTGCCAGCAGAAGTCCTCCCCCAGAGACCCAGTACTTC.

There are many counts of this clonotype. CDR3 nucleotides: TGTGCCAGCAGCACTCCGACAGGGGGGTTAGCTAACTATGGCTACACCTTC. This encodes CASSTPTGGLANYGYTF. The genes are TRBV5-4 and TRBJ1-2; 9 bases map to TRBD1. Looked up from germline, CDR1 is SGHNT and CDR2 is YYREEE (reference sequence). The CDR3 has 17 amino acids. V lost 4 bases to trimming and J lost 0 bases; unmatched junction nucleotides: 10.

The chain has TRBV19 and TRBJ2-2, with TRBD1 as a possible D gene (6 bases). The CDR3 extends over 15 amino acids. V was pared by 3 bases and J by 6 bases, with 14 bases between. Per the germline V gene, CDR1 is LNHDA and CDR2 is SQIVND (reference sequence). This chain's CDR3 is CASSIYSWGPGELFF. The CDR3 DNA sequence: TGTGCCAGTAGTATTTATTCGTGGGGGCCCGGGGAGCTGTTTTTT.

This clonotype was recorded many times. This chain uses TRBV6-2 or TRBV6-3 with TRBJ2-7, with TRBD2 matching over 7 bases. V lost 2 bases and J lost 2; bases outside the gene matches: 6. The CDR3 runs to 15 residues. Germline V gene sequence: CDR1 MNHEY, CDR2 SVGEGT. DNA of the CDR3: TGTGCCAGCAGTTACGGGAGGGCGGGCACCTACGAGCAGTACTTC. Amino acids: CASSYGRAGTYEQYF.

This clonotype was observed many times. The chain uses TRBV19 and TRBJ2-6, with D possibly being TRBD1 (5 bases). The CDR3 has 16 amino acids. Germline V gives CDR1 LNHDA, CDR2 SQIVND (reference sequence). Trimming took 5 bases from V and 0 from J, leaving 11 bases between them. The CDR3, as DNA: TGTGCCAGTAGTCCCCGACAGAACTCTGGGGCCAACGTCCTGACTTTC. It yields the protein CASSPRQNSGANVLTF.

The chain combines TRBV20-1 with TRBJ2-1; TRBD2 is a possible D gene (6 bases). Between the trimmed V and J ends, which lost 6 bases and 0 bases, there was a span of 18 bases. Germline lookup yields CDR1 DFQATT and CDR2 SNEGSKA (reference sequence). The CDR3 length is 16 residues. Here the CDR3 DNA reads TGCAGTGCCCCGGAGGGCCCTATTAGCTCCTACAATGAGCAGTTCTTC. It is translated as CSAPEGPISSYNEQFF.